This T cell receptor (beta chain) originates from a study of CD8+ T cells in alopecia areata. The treatment denotes: oral pan-JAK inhibitor, 5-10 mg twice daily. Trimming took off 3 bases at V and 13 bases at J, with 24 bases between the two ends. Looked up from germline, CDR1 is GTSNPN and CDR2 is SVGIG (reference sequence). This CDR3 spans 14 amino acids. After isolation, RNA underwent reverse transcription to generate cDNA as the sequencing template. This table comes from immunoSEQ multiplex PCR, and its TCRdb copy is limited to in-frame clones, with some not included. Of about 190,000 clones listed, around 60% were seen once; the top ten hold approximately 1.4%.

This sequence originates from a human donor with alopecia areata. The starting material was CD4+ T cells sorted from blood, obtained around week 49, from a patient treated with tofacitinib. The chain links TRBV30 to TRBJ1-2, with a possible D match to TRBD1 (5 bases). CDR3 coding DNA: TGTGCCTGGAGCCTAGCAGTGAGGGACCGACCACCCACCTTC. As protein: CAWSLAVRDRPPTF. The complete variable domain, with remaining parts taken from reference TRBV30 and TRBJ1-2, reads SQTIHQWPATLVQPVGSPLSLECTVEGTSNPNLYWYRQAAGRGLQLLFYSVGIGQISSEVPQNLSASRPQDRQFILSSKKLLLSDSGFYLCAWSLAVRDRPPTFGSGTRLTVV.